The next 24 T cell receptor beta chains were all read from a single sample in a study of patients and donors after allogeneic stem cell transplantation. TCRdb redid the calling of the RT-PCR reads with MiXCR, one entry per CDR3 protein. The table includes 10,000 to 15,000 distinct CDR3 sequences, 20% to 25% detected once. Sequencing was carried out using blood, either unsorted or a sorted T cell fraction (not recorded which). Every receptor here comes from a human donor who was either an allogeneic HSCT recipient or a stem cell or donor lymphocyte infusion donor (not recorded which). It is not recorded whose cells these are; they may come from a transplant donor.

This clonotype has more than one count but fewer than ten. The rearrangement joins TRBV7-9 to TRBJ2-3, with D perhaps TRBD1 (6 bases). V was clipped by 5 bases and J by 1 base, with 19 bases between them. CDR1 and CDR2 (germline): SEHNR, FQNEAQ (reference sequence). CDR3 length: 17 residues. CDR3 region: CASSTGTSPRGTDTQYF. CDR3 sequence (DNA): TGTGCCAGCAGCACAGGGACGTCTCCACGAGGCACAGATACGCAGTATTTT.

This clonotype was recorded at least ten times. This rearrangement joins TRBV19 to TRBJ2-7; 8 bases agree with TRBD1. Germline V CDR1 and CDR2: LNHDA, SQIVND (reference sequence). This CDR3 spans 14 amino acids. Trimming took 5 bases from V and 3 from J; bases not matched to a gene: 6. This CDR3 reads CASSSRTGNYEQYF. CDR3 sequence (DNA): TGTGCCAGTAGTTCCCGGACAGGGAACTACGAGCAGTACTTC.

This clonotype was observed a few times. The chain is built from TRBV25-1 and TRBJ1-1; D is possibly TRBD1 (5 bases). V was cut by 3 bases and J by 5 bases, with 10 bases left in between. The germline CDR1 and CDR2 sequences are MGHDK and SYGVNS. The CDR3 has 13 amino acids. CDR3 DNA: TGTGCCAGCAGTGATGGGGGTGGGACTGAAGCTTTCTTT. Encoded protein: CASSDGGGTEAFF.

The sample holds a few counts of this clonotype. J is TRBJ2-7 and V is TRBV6-5; 7 nucleotides match TRBD1. The V gene's germline CDR1 is MNHEY and CDR2 SVGAGI. V was clipped by 6 bases and J by 2 bases; unmatched bases: 10. CDR3 length: 15 residues. The CDR3 nucleotides read TGTGCCAGCAGGCCACCGAACAGGGGCGCCTACGAGCAGTACTTC. It specifies CASRPPNRGAYEQYF.

V usage is TRBV4-2 and J usage is TRBJ1-3, with D unclear. The CDR3 loop spans 12 amino acids. Per the germline V gene, CDR1 is LGHNA and CDR2 is YNFKEQ. V lost 0 bases and J lost 7, with 4 bases in between. The CDR3 here is CASSQEWNTIYF. CDR3 DNA: TGTGCCAGCAGCCAAGAATGGAACACCATATATTTT.

This clonotype occurred a few times. This chain joins TRBV6-1 and TRBJ2-4; D perhaps matches TRBD2 (6 bases). Germline V gene data show CDR1 as MNHNS and CDR2 as SASEGT. Trimming took 0 bases from V and 11 from J, leaving 8 bases between them. There are 12 residues in the CDR3. The CDR3 sequence is CASSEAAGLQYF. The CDR3 bases are TGTGCCAGCAGTGAAGCTGCGGGACTTCAGTACTTC.

This clonotype was picked up many times. The rearrangement uses TRBV6-6 and TRBJ1-2; D unresolved. The CDR3 runs to 14 residues. From germline, CDR1 is MNHNY and CDR2 SVGAGI (reference sequence). Trimming shortened V by 6 bases and J by 1 base, and 12 bases separated the two germline ends. CDR3 region: CASRVALVNYGYTF. As DNA, the CDR3 is TGTGCCAGCAGGGTCGCCCTTGTTAACTATGGCTACACCTTC.

This clonotype occurred a few times. This rearrangement joins TRBV5-1 to TRBJ1-1; D perhaps matches TRBD1 (5 bases). V was clipped by 4 bases and J by 0 bases, with 16 bases between them. CDR1 and CDR2 from the germline V gene are SGHRS and YFSETQ. This CDR3 is built from 16 residues. This CDR3 is CASSTRQPSLNTEAFF. For the CDR3, the DNA is TGCGCCAGCAGCACTCGACAGCCCTCATTGAACACTGAAGCTTTCTTT. Based on the CDR3 plus reference TRBV5-1 and TRBJ1-1, the full variable domain is KAGVTQTPRYLIKTRGQQVTLSCSPISGHRSVSWYQQTPGQGLQFLFEYFSETQRNKGNFPGRFSGRQFSNSRSEMNVSTLELGDSALYLCASSTRQPSLNTEAFFGQGTRLTVV.

This clonotype has only a few counts. The V call is TRBV12-3 or TRBV12-4, the J call TRBJ1-6, with TRBD1 as a possible D gene (6 bases). Trimming stripped 4 bases from V and 7 bases from J, with 17 bases between. CDR3 size: 16 residues. The CDR3 protein is CASSYRAGARNSPLHF. The CDR3 DNA reads as TGTGCCAGCAGTTACCGAGCGGGGGCAAGAAATTCACCCCTCCACTTT.

The chain has TRBV7-8 and TRBJ1-2; no definite D call. Germline CDR1 is SGHVS and CDR2 is FQNEAQ. CDR3 length: 14 residues. V lost 5 bases and J 8 bases, leaving 18 bases between the germline ends. CDR3 in amino acids: CASSPREAPGGYTF. In DNA form, the CDR3 reads TGTGCCAGCAGCCCGCGGGAGGCGCCGGGGGGCTACACCTTC.

This clonotype appeared many times. The chain joins TRBV5-6 to TRBJ1-5, with a possible D match to TRBD1 (6 bases). From germline, CDR1 is SGHDT and CDR2 YYEEEE. The CDR3 is 12 amino acids. The V and J ends lost 4 bases and 6 bases respectively, with 8 bases between them. The CDR3 DNA is TGTGCCAGCAGCCAGACAGGTCAGCCCCAGCATTTT. It translates to CASSQTGQPQHF. Together with reference TRBV5-6 and TRBJ1-5, the CDR3 gives the full variable domain: DAGVTQSPTHLIKTRGQQVTLRCSPKSGHDTVSWYQQALGQGPQFIFQYYEEEERQRGNFPDRFSGHQFPNYSSELNVNALLLGDSALYLCASSQTGQPQHFGDGTRLSIL.

This clonotype occurred a few times. The gene calls are TRBV5-1 and TRBJ2-3; D unclear. The CDR3 covers 11 residues. From germline, CDR1 is SGHRS and CDR2 YFSETQ. V lost 3 bases, J lost 6 bases, and 5 bases lay in between. CDR3 protein: CASSSLDTQYF. In DNA form, the CDR3 reads TGCGCCAGCAGCTCCCTGGATACGCAGTATTTT.

This clonotype has a single count. The rearrangement joins TRBV4-3 to TRBJ2-5, with D possibly being TRBD2 (8 bases). Germline-derived CDR1 and CDR2 are LGHNA and YSLEER. Trimming cost V 2 bases and J 5 bases, with 18 bases left between them. The CDR3 loop spans 16 amino acids. The CDR3 bases are TGCGCCAGCAGCCAACGACAGGGAGCGGGAGCGGAGACCCAGTACTTC. Translated: CASSQRQGAGAETQYF.

The chain's CDR3 is CASSKDRVIAEAFF. The CDR3 bases are TGTGCCAGCAGCAAGGACAGGGTTATCGCTGAAGCTTTCTTT. The rearrangement links TRBV7-2 to TRBJ1-1; 8 bases align to TRBD1. CDR1 SGHTA and CDR2 FQGNSA come from the germline V gene. The V gene end was trimmed by 5 bases and the J gene end by 6 bases; junction bases not matched to a gene: 8. This CDR3 comprises 14 residues.

The chain recombines TRBV5-5 with TRBJ1-1; 9 bases line up with TRBD1. After removal of 4 bases from V and 8 bases from J, the junction contained 6 bases not matched to a gene. The CDR3 spans 13 residues. From germline, CDR1 is SGHKS and CDR2 YYEKEE (reference sequence). The CDR3 DNA reads as TGTGCCAGCAGCCCGCGGACAGGGGTAGAAGCTTTCTTT. Protein product: CASSPRTGVEAFF.

Relative to its sample, this clonotype is medium-sized. This chain connects TRBV30 to TRBJ1-2; TRBD1 is a possible D gene (6 bases). V was shortened by 7 bases and J by 5 bases, with 11 bases between the two germline ends. The CDR3 has 11 residues. Germline V gene sequence: CDR1 GTSNPN, CDR2 SVGIG (reference sequence). CDR3 in DNA: TGTGCCTTCCTACAGGGTTATGGCTACACCTTC. It codes for CAFLQGYGYTF.

The chain recombines TRBV6-2 or TRBV6-3 with TRBJ2-3; D call uncertain. The germline gives CDR1 MNHEY, CDR2 SVGEGT. This CDR3 is 16 amino acids long. Trimming took off 2 bases at V and 0 bases at J, with 12 bases between the two ends. The CDR3: CASSYVQRTSTDTQYF. CDR3 in DNA: TGTGCCAGCAGTTACGTACAGCGAACTAGCACAGATACGCAGTATTTT.

This clonotype is categorized as medium-sized. This chain connects TRBV7-8 to TRBJ1-2, with 9 bases that match TRBD1. This CDR3 has 14 amino acids. V lost 2 bases and J lost 10; bases outside the gene matches: 8. Germline CDR1 reads SGHVS; CDR2 reads FQNEAQ. CDR3 coding DNA: TGTGCCAGCAGCTTATTCGCGACAGGGGGTTTCTACACCTTC. It encodes CASSLFATGGFYTF.

This clonotype was counted many times. This chain links TRBV5-1 with TRBJ1-3; D is unresolved. This CDR3 is built from 11 residues. Germline assignment: CDR1 SGHRS and CDR2 YFSETQ. V was cut by 3 bases and J by 4 bases, with 2 bases left in between. The CDR3 loop reads CASSYGNTIYF. As DNA, the CDR3 is TGCGCCAGCAGCTACGGAAACACCATATATTTT.

The chain links TRBV4-3 to TRBJ2-3, with D unclear. The germline V gene encodes CDR1 LGHNA and CDR2 YSLEER. CDR3 length: 15 residues. Trimming removed 2 bases from V and 4 bases from J, with 13 bases in between. For the CDR3, the DNA is TGCGCCAGCAGCCAAAGACCCACCTCAGCAGATACGCAGTATTTT. It specifies CASSQRPTSADTQYF.

The genes are TRBV9 and TRBJ1-1; possible D gene TRBD1, 6 bases. This CDR3 is built from 15 residues. Trimming removed 6 bases from V and 0 bases from J, with 15 bases in between. Germline V CDR1 and CDR2: SGDLS, YYNGEE. The CDR3 bases are TGTGCCAGCACCGGGGCAGGGGCCATGAACACTGAAGCTTTCTTT. This sequence encodes CASTGAGAMNTEAFF.

The gene calls are TRBV5-1 and TRBJ1-2; the match to TRBD1 covers 9 bases. V lost 4 bases to trimming and J lost 5 bases; unmatched junction nucleotides: 9. The germline CDR1 and CDR2 sequences are SGHRS and YFSETQ. The CDR3 has 15 residues. The CDR3 DNA is TGCGCCAGCAGCATCTACGGACAGGGGATTTATGGCTACACCTTC. This sequence encodes CASSIYGQGIYGYTF.

DNA for the CDR3: TGTGCCAGCAGTTTTGTAGGAGTGAACACTGAAGCTTTCTTT. Translated: CASSFVGVNTEAFF. The chain has TRBV27 and TRBJ1-1, with D unclear. Looked up from germline, CDR1 is MNHEY and CDR2 is SMNVEV (reference sequence). V gave up 3 bases and J gave up 0 bases, with 8 bases separating them. The CDR3 consists of 14 residues.

In nucleotides, the CDR3 is TGCAGCGTCGATACCTCGACAGGCGCTAACTATGGCTACACCTTC. Translation: CSVDTSTGANYGYTF. V and J are TRBV29-1 and TRBJ1-2; D may be TRBD1 (6 bases). The CDR3 sequence is 15 residues long. Trimming removed 6 bases at V and 0 bases at J, with 17 bases between. CDR1 is SQVTM, CDR2 ANQGSEA, per germline.